This T cell receptor beta chain was retrieved from a study of blood T cell repertoires in COVID-19. Only in-frame clones appear in the TCRdb table, and some are missing; sequencing was by immunoSEQ multiplex PCR. The sample consists of 110,000 to 150,000 clones, roughly four fifths of them appearing once. This clone was seen only a few times. After removal of 8 bases from V and 5 bases from J, the junction contained 8 bases not matched to a gene. The CDR3 spans 13 residues. The germline V gene has CDR1 SQVTM and CDR2 ANQGSEA. This chain uses TRBV29-1 with TRBJ1-1; TRBD1 matches at 10 bases. This clonotype originated in a man in his fifties who had recovered from COVID-19. Sequencing used PBMCs or T cells enriched from blood (not recorded which). In DNA form, the CDR3 reads TGCAGCCTATTGACAGGGGGCAAAACTGAAGCTTTCTTT. Amino acids: CSLLTGGKTEAFF.